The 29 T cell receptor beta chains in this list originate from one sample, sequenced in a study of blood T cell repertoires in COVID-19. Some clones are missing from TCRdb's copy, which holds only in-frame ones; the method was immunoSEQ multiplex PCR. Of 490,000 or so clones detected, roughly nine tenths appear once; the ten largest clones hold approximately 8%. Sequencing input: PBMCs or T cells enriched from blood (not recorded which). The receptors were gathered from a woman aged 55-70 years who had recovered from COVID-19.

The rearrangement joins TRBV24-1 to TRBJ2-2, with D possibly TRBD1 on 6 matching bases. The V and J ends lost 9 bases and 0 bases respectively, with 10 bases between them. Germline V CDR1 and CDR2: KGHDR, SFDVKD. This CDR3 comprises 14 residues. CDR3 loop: CATVGDTNTGELFF. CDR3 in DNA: TGTGCCACCGTCGGGGACACGAACACCGGGGAGCTGTTTTTT.

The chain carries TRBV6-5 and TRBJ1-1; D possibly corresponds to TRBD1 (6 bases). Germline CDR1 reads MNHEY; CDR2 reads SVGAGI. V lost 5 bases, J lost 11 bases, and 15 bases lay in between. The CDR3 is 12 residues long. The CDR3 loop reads CASSQTGVKAFF. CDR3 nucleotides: TGTGCCAGCAGTCAGACAGGAGTTAAGGCTTTCTTT.

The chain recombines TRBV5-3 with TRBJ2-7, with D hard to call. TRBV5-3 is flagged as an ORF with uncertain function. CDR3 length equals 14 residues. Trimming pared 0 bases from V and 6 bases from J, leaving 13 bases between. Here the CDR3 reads CARSLGARVTEQYV. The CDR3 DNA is TGTGCCAGAAGCTTGGGTGCTCGAGTTACCGAGCAGTACGTC.

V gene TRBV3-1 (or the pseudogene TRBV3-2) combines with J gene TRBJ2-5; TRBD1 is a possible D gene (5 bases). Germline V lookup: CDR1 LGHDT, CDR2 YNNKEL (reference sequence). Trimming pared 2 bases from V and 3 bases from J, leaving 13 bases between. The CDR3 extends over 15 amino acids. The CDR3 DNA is TGTGCCAGCAGCCAAACAGGAGCCCTCAAAGAGACCCAGTACTTC. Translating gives CASSQTGALKETQYF.

This chain's CDR3 is CASRGPGQGRANYGYTF. The CDR3 DNA sequence: TGCGCCAGCCGGGGGCCAGGACAGGGTCGAGCTAACTATGGCTACACCTTC. This sequence joins TRBV10-2 and TRBJ1-2; 8 nucleotides line up with TRBD1. J gave up 0 bases and V 8 bases, and 14 bases lay outside the gene matches. Germline V gene lookup returns CDR1 WSHSY and CDR2 SAAADI. The CDR3 loop spans 17 amino acids.

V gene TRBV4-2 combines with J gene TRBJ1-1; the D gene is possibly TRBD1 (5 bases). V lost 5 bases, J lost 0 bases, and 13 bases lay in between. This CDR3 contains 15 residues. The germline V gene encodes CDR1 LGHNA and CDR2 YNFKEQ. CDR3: CASSVGGILNTEAFF. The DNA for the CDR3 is TGTGCCAGCAGCGTCGGGGGGATCTTGAACACTGAAGCTTTCTTT.

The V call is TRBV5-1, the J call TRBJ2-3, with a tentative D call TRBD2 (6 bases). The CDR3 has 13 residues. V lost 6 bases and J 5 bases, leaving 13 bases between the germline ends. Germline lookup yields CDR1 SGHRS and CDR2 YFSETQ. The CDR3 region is CASTGGERDTQYF. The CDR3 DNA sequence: TGCGCCAGCACAGGAGGGGAAAGAGATACGCAGTATTTT. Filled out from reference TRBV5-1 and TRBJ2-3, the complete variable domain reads KAGVTQTPRYLIKTRGQQVTLSCSPISGHRSVSWYQQTPGQGLQFLFEYFSETQRNKGNFPGRFSGRQFSNSRSEMNVSTLELGDSALYLCASTGGERDTQYFGPGTRLTVL.

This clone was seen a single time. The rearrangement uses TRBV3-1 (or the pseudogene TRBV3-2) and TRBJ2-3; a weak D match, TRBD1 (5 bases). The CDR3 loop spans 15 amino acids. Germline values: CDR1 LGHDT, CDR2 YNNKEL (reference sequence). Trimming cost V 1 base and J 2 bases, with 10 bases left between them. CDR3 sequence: CASSQGGANTDTQYF. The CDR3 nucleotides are TGTGCCAGCAGCCAAGGTGGGGCTAACACAGATACGCAGTATTTT.

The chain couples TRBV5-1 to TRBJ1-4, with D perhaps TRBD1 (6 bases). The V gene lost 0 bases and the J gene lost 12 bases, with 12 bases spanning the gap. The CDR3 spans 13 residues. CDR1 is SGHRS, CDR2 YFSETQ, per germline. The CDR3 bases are TGCGCCAGCAGCTTGGGGACAGCCTCTCAACTGTTTTTT. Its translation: CASSLGTASQLFF.

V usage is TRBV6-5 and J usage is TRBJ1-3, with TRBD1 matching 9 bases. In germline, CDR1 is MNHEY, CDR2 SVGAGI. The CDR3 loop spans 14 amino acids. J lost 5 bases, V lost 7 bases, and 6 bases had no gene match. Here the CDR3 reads CASMVGQGRNTIYF. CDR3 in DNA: TGTGCCAGCATGGTAGGACAGGGGAGAAACACCATATATTTT.

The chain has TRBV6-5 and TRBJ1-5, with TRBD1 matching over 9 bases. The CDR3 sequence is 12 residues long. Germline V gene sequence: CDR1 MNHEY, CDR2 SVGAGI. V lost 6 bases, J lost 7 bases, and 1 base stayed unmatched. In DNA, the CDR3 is TGTGCCAGCAGGGACAGGGGCCAGCCCCAGCATTTT. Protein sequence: CASRDRGQPQHF.

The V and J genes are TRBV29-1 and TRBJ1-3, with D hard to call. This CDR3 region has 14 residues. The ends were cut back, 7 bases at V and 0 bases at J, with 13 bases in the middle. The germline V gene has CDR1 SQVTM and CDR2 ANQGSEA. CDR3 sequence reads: CSAQTGYSGNTIYF. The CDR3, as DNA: TGCAGCGCTCAAACGGGGTACTCTGGAAACACCATATATTTT.

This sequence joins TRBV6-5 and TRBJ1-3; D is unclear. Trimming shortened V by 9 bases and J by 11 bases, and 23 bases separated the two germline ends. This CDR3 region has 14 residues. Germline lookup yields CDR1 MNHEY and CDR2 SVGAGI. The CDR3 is CASRPLAKLGAIYF. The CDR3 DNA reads TGTGCCAGTCGCCCTCTGGCCAAGTTGGGCGCCATATATTTT.

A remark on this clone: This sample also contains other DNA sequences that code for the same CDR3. The CDR3 DNA reads as TGTGCCAGCAGCTTGGTCGGCTCTGGAAACACCATATATTTT. As protein: CASSLVGSGNTIYF. The chain employs TRBV5-6 and TRBJ1-3; no definite D call. The germline V gene encodes CDR1 SGHDT and CDR2 YYEEEE. This CDR3 contains 14 residues. Trimming stripped 0 bases from V and 0 bases from J, with 4 bases between.

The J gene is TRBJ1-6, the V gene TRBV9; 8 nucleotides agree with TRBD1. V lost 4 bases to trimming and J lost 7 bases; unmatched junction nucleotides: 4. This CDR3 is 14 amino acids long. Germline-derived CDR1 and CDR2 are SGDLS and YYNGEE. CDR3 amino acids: CASSLDRANSPLHF. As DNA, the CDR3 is TGTGCCAGCAGCTTGGACAGGGCGAATTCACCCCTCCACTTT.

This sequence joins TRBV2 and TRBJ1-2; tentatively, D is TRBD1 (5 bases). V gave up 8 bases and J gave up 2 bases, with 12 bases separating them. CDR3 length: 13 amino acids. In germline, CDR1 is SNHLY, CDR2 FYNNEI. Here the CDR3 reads CASLLGGNYGYTF. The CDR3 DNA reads TGTGCCAGCCTACTTGGGGGGAACTATGGCTACACCTTC.

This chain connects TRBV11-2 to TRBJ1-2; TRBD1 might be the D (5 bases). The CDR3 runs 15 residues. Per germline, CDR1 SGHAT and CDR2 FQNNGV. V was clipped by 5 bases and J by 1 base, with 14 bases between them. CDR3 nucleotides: TGTGCCAGCAGCACATTTACACAGGATAACTATGGCTACACCTTC. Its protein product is CASSTFTQDNYGYTF.

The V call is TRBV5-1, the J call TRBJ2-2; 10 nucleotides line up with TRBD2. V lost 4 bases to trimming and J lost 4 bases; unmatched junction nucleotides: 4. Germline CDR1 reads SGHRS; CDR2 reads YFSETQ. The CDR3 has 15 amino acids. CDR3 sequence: CASSRLAGSTGELFF. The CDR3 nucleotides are TGCGCCAGCAGCCGACTAGCGGGCTCCACCGGGGAGCTGTTTTTT. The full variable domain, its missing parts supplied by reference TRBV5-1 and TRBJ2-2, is KAGVTQTPRYLIKTRGQQVTLSCSPISGHRSVSWYQQTPGQGLQFLFEYFSETQRNKGNFPGRFSGRQFSNSRSEMNVSTLELGDSALYLCASSRLAGSTGELFFGEGSRLTVL.

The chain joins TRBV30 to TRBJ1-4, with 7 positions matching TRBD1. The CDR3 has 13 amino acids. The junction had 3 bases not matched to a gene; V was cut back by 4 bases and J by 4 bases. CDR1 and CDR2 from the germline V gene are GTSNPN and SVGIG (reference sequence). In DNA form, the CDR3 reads TGTGCCTGGAACAGGGGACTTAATGAAAAACTGTTTTTT. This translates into CAWNRGLNEKLFF.

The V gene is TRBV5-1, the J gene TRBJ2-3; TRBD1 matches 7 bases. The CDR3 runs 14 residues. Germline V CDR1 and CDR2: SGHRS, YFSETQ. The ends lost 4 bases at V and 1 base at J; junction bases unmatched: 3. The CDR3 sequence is CASSDQGGTDTQYF. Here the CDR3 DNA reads TGCGCCAGCAGCGATCAGGGGGGCACAGATACGCAGTATTTT.

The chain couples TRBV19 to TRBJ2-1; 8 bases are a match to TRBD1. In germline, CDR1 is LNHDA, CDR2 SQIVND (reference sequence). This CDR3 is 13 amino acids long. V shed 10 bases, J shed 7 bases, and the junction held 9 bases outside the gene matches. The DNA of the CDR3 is TGTGCCACCCTTCAGGGGGCGCGGAATGAGCAGTTCTTC. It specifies CATLQGARNEQFF.

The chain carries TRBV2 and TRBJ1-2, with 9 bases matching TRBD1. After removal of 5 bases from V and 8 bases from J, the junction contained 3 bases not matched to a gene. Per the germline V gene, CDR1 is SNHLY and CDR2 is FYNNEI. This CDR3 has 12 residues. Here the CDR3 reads CASSRQGGGYTF. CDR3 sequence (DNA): TGTGCCAGCAGTCGACAGGGGGGCGGCTACACCTTC.

The CDR3 nucleotides read TGCGCCAGCAGCCAAGGGCAAAATTTCTACAATGAGCAGTTCTTC. Protein sequence: CASSQGQNFYNEQFF. The chain links TRBV4-1 to TRBJ2-1; D gene uncertain. V lost 1 base, J lost 3 bases, and 10 bases lay in between. CDR1 MGHRA and CDR2 YSYEKL come from the germline V gene. The length of the CDR3 is 15 residues.

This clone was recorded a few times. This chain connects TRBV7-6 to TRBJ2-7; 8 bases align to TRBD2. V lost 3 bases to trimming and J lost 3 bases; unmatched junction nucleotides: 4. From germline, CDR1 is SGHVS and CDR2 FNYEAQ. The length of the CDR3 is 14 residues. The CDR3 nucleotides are TGTGCCAGCAGCTTGCGGGGGGTCGGCTACGAGCAGTACTTC. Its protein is CASSLRGVGYEQYF.

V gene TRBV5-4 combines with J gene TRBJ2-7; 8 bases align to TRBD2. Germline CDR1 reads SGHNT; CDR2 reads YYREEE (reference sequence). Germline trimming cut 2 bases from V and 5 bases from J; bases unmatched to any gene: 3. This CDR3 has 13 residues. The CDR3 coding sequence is TGTGCCAGCAGCTTCGGGGGGGCAAACGAGCAGTACGTC. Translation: CASSFGGANEQYV.

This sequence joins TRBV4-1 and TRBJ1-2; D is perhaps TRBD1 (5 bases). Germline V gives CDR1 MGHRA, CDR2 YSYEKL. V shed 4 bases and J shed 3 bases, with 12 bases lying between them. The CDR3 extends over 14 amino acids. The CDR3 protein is CASSPPGLDYGYTF. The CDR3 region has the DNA TGCGCCAGCAGCCCTCCGGGACTCGACTATGGCTACACCTTC.

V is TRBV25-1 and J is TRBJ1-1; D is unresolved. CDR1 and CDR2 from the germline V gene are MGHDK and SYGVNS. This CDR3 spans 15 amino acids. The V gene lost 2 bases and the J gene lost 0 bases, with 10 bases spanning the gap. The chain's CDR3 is CASSEGEIMNTEAFF. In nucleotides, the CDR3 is TGTGCCAGCAGTGAAGGGGAGATTATGAACACTGAAGCTTTCTTT.

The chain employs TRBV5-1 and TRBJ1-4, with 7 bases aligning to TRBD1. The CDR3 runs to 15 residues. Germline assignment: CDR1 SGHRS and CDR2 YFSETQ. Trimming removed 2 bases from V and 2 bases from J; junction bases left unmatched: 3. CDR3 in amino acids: CASSFEQGTNEKLFF. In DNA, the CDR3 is TGCGCCAGCAGCTTCGAACAGGGGACTAATGAAAAACTGTTTTTT.

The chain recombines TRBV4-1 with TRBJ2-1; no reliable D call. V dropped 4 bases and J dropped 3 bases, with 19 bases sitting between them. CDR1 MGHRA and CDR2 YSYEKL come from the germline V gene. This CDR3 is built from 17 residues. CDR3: CASSLVSVGRGYNEQFF. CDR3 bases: TGCGCCAGCAGCCTAGTCTCAGTGGGTAGAGGCTACAATGAGCAGTTCTTC.